The entry below gives a single TCR beta chain sequence along with its context. Other DNA sequences within the sample encode an identical CDR3. Survey-level TCR beta sequencing used the immunoSEQ assay. The data were produced by immunoSEQ multiplex PCR, yet TCRdb's version contains in-frame clones alone and is incomplete. The sample carries approximately 70,000 clones, roughly 93% recorded once. The V end lost 1 base, the J end lost 1 base, and 4 bases lay between the germline ends. The CDR3 sequence is 13 residues long. This receptor was obtained from a man aged 40-50 years with rheumatoid arthritis. The chain employs TRBV12-3 or TRBV12-4 and TRBJ1-1; no definite D call. Sample: PBMCs. Here the CDR3 DNA reads TGTGCCAGCAGTTTAGGTGAGAACACTGAAGCTTTCTTT. This gives the protein CASSLGENTEAFF.